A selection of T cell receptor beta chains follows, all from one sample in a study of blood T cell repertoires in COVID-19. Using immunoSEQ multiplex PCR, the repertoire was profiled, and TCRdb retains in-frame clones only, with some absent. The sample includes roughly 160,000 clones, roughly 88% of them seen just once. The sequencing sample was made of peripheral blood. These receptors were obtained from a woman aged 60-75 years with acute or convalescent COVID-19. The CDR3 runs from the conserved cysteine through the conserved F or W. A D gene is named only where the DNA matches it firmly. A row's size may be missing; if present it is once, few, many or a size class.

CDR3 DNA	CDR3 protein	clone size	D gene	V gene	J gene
TGTGCCAGCAGCATCGGACAGGGTAGGGGTTTGAACACTGAAGCTTTCTTT	CASSIGQGRGLNTEAFF	once	TRBD1	TRBV5-4	TRBJ1-1
TGTGCCAGCAGCCCCACAGGGACGGCTAATGAAAAACTGTTTTTT	CASSPTGTANEKLFF	NA	NA	TRBV3-1/TRBV3-2	TRBJ1-4
TGTGCCAGCTCCCAACAGGGGGAGAATTCACCCCTCCACTTT	CASSQQGENSPLHF	once	TRBD1	TRBV18	TRBJ1-6
TGTGCCAGCAGCTTAGGTAATAGCGGGGGACCCACAGATACGCAGTATTTT	CASSLGNSGGPTDTQYF	once	TRBD2	TRBV11-3	TRBJ2-3
TGCGCCAGCAGCTTGCCTATGACAGGGGTAAACACTGAAGCTTTCTTT	CASSLPMTGVNTEAFF	few	TRBD1	TRBV5-1	TRBJ1-1
TGTGCCAGCAGCCAAAAGCGGGGGGCCTCGGGGACCCAGTACTTC	CASSQKRGASGTQYF	NA	TRBD2	TRBV3-1/TRBV3-2	TRBJ2-5
TGCGCCAGCAGTCCTATGGGGGGAAACAATGAGCAGTTCTTC	CASSPMGGNNEQFF	NA	NA	TRBV5-1	TRBJ2-1
TGTGCCAGCAGCTTAGATCCAGGGGTCATCTCTGGGGCCAACGTCCTGACTTTC	CASSLDPGVISGANVLTF	NA	NA	TRBV11-2	TRBJ2-6
TGTGCCTGGAGTGTCAAGCTTATCCAAGAGACCCAGTACTTC	CAWSVKLIQETQYF	NA	NA	TRBV30	TRBJ2-5
TGTGCCAGCAGCTTGGACAGGGGGCGCGGCTACACCTTC	CASSLDRGRGYTF	NA	TRBD1	TRBV5-4	TRBJ1-2
TGTGCCAGCAGTGGATTTGGGCAGAACACCGGGGAGCTGTTTTTT	CASSGFGQNTGELFF	NA	NA	TRBV2	TRBJ2-2
TGTGCCAGCGCCCGGGACAGGGGAAGTCTACAGCATTTT	CASARDRGSLQHF	NA	TRBD1	TRBV6-5	TRBJ1-5
TGTGCCAGCAGTTACGGCGCGCGGGGTCCATGCGATTCCGGGGAGCTGTTTTTT	CASSYGARGPCDSGELFF	few	NA	TRBV6-2/TRBV6-3	TRBJ2-2
TGTGCCAGCAGACGGGGGGCTTCGAACACCGGGGAGCTGTTTTTT	CASRRGASNTGELFF	NA	NA	TRBV7-2	TRBJ2-2
TGCGCCAGCAGCCGATGGGGGGACAGGGGATTTGGCTACACCTTC	CASSRWGDRGFGYTF	NA	TRBD1	TRBV5-1	TRBJ1-2
TGTGCCAGCAGTTCCGGGACAGGGGTGGATCAGCCCCAGCATTTT	CASSSGTGVDQPQHF	NA	TRBD1	TRBV28	TRBJ1-5
TGTGCCAGCGGCATCCCGGGAGATTACAATGAGCAGTTCTTC	CASGIPGDYNEQFF	NA	NA	TRBV6-4	TRBJ2-1
TGTGCCAGCAGCCGTATGACGGACTCCTCTGAAGCTTTCTTT	CASSRMTDSSEAFF	NA	NA	TRBV14	TRBJ1-1
TGTGCCAGCAGCTTAACGGCGGGGGGGTACACCGGGGAGCTGTTTTTT	CASSLTAGGYTGELFF	NA	TRBD2	TRBV7-2	TRBJ2-2
TGTGCCAGCAGCCAAGAATGGGAGGGCCCGCACACCTTC	CASSQEWEGPHTF	NA	NA	TRBV14	TRBJ1-2
TGCGCCAGCAGCCTAGGACAGTATGAAAAACTGTTTTTT	CASSLGQYEKLFF	few	NA	TRBV5-1	TRBJ1-4
TGCGCCAGCAGTGACCCGGGACTGGCCGACTATGGCTACACCTTC	CASSDPGLADYGYTF	NA	NA	TRBV10-2	TRBJ1-2
TGTGCCAGCACCCTATTCCCCGGGACAGGGCCCTCGGAGCTGTTTTTT	CASTLFPGTGPSELFF	NA	TRBD1	TRBV2	TRBJ2-2
TGTGCCAGCTCACCGCTCGGGACTAGCGTATCGGAGACCCAGTACTTC	CASSPLGTSVSETQYF	NA	TRBD2	TRBV18	TRBJ2-5
TGTGCCAGCAGCTTAGCCGATGACAGACTTAATGAAAAACTGTTTTTT	CASSLADDRLNEKLFF	NA	NA	TRBV13	TRBJ1-4
TGCGCCAGCAGCCAAGATTTAGCGGGGGGGCCCCGCTCCACAGATACGCAGTATTTT	CASSQDLAGGPRSTDTQYF	once	TRBD2	TRBV4-3	TRBJ2-3
TGTGCCAGCTCACAGGGGGCCTATCAGCCCCAGCATTTT	CASSQGAYQPQHF	NA	TRBD1	TRBV6-6	TRBJ1-5
TGTGCCAGCAGAGGGGGGGTAACGAACACTGAAGCTTTCTTT	CASRGGVTNTEAFF	NA	NA	TRBV6-4	TRBJ1-1